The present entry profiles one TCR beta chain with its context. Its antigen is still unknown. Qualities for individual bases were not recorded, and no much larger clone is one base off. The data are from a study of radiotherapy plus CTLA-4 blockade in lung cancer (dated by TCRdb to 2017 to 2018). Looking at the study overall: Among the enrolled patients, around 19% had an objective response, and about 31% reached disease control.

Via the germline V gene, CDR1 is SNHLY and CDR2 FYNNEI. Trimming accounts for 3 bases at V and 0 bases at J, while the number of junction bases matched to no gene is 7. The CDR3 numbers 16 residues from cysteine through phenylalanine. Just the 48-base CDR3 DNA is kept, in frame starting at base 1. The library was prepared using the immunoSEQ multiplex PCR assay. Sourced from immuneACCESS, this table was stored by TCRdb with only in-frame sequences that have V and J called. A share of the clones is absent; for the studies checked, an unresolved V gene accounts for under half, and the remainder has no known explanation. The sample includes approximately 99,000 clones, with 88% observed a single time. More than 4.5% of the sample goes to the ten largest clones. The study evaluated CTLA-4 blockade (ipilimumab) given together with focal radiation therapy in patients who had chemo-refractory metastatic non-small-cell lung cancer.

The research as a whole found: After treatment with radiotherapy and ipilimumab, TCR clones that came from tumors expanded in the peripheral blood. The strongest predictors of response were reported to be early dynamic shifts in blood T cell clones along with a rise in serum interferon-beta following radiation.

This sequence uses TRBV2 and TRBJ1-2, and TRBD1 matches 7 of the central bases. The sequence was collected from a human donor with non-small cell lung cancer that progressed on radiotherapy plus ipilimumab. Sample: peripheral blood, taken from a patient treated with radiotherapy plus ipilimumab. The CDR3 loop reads CASSDWTGPANYGYTF. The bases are TGTGCCAGCAGTGACTGGACAGGACCAGCTAACTATGGCTACACCTTC.